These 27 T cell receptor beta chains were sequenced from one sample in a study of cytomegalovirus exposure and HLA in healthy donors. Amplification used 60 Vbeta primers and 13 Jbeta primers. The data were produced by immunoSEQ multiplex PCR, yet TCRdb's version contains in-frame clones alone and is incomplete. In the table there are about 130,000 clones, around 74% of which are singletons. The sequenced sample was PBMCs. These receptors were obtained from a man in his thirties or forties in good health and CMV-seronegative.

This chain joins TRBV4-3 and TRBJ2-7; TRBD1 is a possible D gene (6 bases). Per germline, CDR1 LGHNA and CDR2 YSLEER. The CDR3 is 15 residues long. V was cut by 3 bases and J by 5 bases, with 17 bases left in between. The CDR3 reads CASSQRVAGEHEQYF. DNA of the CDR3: TGCGCCAGCAGCCAGAGAGTCGCAGGGGAGCACGAGCAGTACTTC.

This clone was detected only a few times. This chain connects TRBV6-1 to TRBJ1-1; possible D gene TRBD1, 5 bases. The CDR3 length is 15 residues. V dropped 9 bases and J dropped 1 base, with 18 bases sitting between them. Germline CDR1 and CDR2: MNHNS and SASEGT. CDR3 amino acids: CASYSAGHRNTEAFF. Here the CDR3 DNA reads TGTGCCAGTTACTCCGCAGGACACCGGAACACTGAAGCTTTCTTT.

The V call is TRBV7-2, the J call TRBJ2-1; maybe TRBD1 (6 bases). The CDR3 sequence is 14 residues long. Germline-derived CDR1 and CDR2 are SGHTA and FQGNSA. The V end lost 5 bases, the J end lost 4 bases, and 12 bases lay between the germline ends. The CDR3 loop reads CASSLVGTYNEQFF. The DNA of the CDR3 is TGTGCCAGCAGCCTAGTTGGGACATACAATGAGCAGTTCTTC. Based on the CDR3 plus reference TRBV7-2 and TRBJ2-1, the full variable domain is GAGVSQSPSNKVTEKGKDVELRCDPISGHTALYWYRQSLGQGLEFLIYFQGNSAPDKSGLPSDRFSAERTGGSVSTLTIQRTQQEDSAVYLCASSLVGTYNEQFFGPGTRLTVL.

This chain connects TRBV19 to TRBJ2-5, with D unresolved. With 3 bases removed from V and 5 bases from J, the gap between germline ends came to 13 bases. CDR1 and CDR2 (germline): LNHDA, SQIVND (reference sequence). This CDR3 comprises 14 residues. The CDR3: CASSISQSGETQYF. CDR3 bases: TGTGCCAGTAGTATTAGCCAGTCCGGGGAGACCCAGTACTTC.

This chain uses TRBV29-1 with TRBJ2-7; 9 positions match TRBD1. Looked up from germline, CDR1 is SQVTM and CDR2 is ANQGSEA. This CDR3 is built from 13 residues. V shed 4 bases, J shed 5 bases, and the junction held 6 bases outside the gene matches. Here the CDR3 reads CSVARTGADEQYF. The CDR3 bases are TGCAGCGTTGCCCGGACAGGGGCCGACGAGCAGTACTTC.

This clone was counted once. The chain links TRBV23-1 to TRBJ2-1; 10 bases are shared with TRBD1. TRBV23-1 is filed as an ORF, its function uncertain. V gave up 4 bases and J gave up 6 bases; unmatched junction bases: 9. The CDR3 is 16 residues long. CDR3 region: CASSRSHGQGVNEQFF. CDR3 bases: TGCGCCAGCAGTCGATCCCACGGACAGGGGGTCAATGAGCAGTTCTTC.

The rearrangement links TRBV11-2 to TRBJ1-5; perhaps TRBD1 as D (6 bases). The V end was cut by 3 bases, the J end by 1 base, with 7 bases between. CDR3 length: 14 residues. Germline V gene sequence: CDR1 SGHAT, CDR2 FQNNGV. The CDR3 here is CASSLDSSNQPQHF. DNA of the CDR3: TGTGCCAGCAGCTTGGACAGCAGCAATCAGCCCCAGCATTTT.

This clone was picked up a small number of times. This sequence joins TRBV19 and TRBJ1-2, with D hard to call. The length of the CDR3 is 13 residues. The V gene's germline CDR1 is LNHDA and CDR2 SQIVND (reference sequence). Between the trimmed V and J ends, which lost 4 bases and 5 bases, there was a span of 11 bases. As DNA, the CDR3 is TGTGCCAGTAGTAGTCAGGTGTTGTATGGCTACACCTTC. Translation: CASSSQVLYGYTF.

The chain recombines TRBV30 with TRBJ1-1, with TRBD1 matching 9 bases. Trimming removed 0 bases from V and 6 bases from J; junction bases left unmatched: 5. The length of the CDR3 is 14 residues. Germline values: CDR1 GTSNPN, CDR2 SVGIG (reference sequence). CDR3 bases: TGTGCCTGGAGTGTAGAAGGACAGGGGCCTGAAGCTTTCTTT. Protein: CAWSVEGQGPEAFF. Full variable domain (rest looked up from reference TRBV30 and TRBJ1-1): SQTIHQWPATLVQPVGSPLSLECTVEGTSNPNLYWYRQAAGRGLQLLFYSVGIGQISSEVPQNLSASRPQDRQFILSSKKLLLSDSGFYLCAWSVEGQGPEAFFGQGTRLTVV.

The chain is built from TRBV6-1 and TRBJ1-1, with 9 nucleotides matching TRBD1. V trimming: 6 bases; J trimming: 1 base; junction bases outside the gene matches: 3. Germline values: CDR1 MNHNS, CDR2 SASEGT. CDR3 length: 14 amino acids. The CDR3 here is CASSKQGANTEAFF. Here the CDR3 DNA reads TGTGCCAGCAGCAAACAGGGGGCGAACACTGAAGCTTTCTTT.

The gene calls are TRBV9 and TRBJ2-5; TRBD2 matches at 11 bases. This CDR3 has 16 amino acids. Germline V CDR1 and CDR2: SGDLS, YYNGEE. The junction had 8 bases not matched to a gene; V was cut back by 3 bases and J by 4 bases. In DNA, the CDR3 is TGTGCCAGCAGCGCCGGCGGGACTAGCGGTCCAGAGACCCAGTACTTC. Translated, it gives CASSAGGTSGPETQYF.

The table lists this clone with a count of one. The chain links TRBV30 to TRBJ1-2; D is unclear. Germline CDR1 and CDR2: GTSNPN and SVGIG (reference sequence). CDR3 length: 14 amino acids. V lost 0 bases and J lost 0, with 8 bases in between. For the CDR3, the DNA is TGTGCCTGGAGTGTAACGGGAGCTAACTATGGCTACACCTTC. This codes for CAWSVTGANYGYTF.

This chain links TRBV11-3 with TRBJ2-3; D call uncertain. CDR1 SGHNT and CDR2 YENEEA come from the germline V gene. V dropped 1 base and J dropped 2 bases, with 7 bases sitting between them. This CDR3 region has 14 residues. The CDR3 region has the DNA TGTGCCAGCAGCTTAGGAAGCCCCACAGATACGCAGTATTTT. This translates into CASSLGSPTDTQYF.

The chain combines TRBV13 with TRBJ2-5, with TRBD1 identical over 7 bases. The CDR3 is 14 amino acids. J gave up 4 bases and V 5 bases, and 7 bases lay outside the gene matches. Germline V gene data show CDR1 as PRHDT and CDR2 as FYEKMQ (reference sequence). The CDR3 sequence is CASSSRQGPETQYF. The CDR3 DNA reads TGTGCCAGCAGCAGTAGACAGGGACCAGAGACCCAGTACTTC.

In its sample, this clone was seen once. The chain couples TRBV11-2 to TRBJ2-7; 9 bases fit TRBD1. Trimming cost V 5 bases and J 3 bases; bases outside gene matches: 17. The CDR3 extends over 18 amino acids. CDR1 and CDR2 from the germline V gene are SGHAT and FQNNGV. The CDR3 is CASSPQADPGTGHYEQYF. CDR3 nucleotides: TGTGCCAGCAGCCCCCAAGCGGATCCCGGGACAGGGCACTACGAGCAGTACTTC.

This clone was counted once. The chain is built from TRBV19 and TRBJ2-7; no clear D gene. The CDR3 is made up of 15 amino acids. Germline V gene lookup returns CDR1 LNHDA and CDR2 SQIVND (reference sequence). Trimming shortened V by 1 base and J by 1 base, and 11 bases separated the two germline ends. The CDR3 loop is CASSIGPRWSYEQYF. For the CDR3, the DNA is TGTGCCAGTAGTATAGGGCCCCGTTGGTCCTACGAGCAGTACTTC.

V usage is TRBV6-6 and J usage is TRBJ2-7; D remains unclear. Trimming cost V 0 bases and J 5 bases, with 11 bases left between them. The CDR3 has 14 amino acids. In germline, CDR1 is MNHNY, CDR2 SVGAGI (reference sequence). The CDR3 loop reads CASSYSIQAHEQYF. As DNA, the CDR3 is TGTGCCAGCAGTTACTCGATTCAGGCTCACGAGCAGTACTTC.

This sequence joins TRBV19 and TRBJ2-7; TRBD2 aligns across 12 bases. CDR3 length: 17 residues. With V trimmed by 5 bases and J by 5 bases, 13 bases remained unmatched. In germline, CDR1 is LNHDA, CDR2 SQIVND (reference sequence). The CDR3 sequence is CASSSGLAGPLRHEQYF. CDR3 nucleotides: TGTGCCAGTAGTTCGGGACTAGCGGGCCCTCTGCGCCACGAGCAGTACTTC. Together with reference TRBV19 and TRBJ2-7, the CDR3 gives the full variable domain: DGGITQSPKYLFRKEGQNVTLSCEQNLNHDAMYWYRQDPGQGLRLIYYSQIVNDFQKGDIAEGYSVSREKKESFPLTVTSAQKNPTAFYLCASSSGLAGPLRHEQYFGPGTRLTVT.

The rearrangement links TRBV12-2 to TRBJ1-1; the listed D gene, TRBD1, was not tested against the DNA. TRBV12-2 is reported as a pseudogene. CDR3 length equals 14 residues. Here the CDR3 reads CASRYRRVWTEAFF. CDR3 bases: TGTGCAAGTCGCTACCGCAGGGTTTGGACTGAAGCTTTCTTT.

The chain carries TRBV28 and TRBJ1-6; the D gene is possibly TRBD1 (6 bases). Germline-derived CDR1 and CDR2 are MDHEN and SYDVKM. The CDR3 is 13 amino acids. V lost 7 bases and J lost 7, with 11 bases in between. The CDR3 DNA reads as TGTGCCAGCACTTACAGGGAAAATTCACCCCTCCACTTT. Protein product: CASTYRENSPLHF.

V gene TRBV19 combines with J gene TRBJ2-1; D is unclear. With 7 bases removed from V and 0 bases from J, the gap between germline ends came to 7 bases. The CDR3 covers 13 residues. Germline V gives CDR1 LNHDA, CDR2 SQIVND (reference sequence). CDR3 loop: CASTGSSYNEQFF. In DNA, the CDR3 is TGTGCCAGTACAGGCAGCTCCTACAATGAGCAGTTCTTC.

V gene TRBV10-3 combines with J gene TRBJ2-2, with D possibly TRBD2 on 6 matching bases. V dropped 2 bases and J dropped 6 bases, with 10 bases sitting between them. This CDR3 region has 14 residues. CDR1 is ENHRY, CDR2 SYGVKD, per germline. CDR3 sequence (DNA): TGTGCCATCAGTGAGGGGACTGCCCCCGGGGAGCTGTTTTTT. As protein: CAISEGTAPGELFF.

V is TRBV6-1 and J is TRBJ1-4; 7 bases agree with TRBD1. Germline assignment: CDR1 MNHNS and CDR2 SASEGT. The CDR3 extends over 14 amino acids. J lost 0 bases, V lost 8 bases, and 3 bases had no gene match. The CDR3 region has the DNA TGTGCCAGCCGACAGGGCGCAACTAATGAAAAACTGTTTTTT. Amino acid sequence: CASRQGATNEKLFF.

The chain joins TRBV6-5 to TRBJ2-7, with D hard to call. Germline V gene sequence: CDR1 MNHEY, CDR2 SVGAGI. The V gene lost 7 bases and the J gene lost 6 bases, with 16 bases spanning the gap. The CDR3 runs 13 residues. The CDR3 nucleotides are TGTGCCAGCACTTCCGCTATGAACGGCGAGCAGTACTTC. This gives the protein CASTSAMNGEQYF.

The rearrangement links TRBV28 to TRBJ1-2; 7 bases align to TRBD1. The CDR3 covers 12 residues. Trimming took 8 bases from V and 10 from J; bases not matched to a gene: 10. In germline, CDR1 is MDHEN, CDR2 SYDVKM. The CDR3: CASGGDREYYTF. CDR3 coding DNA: TGTGCCAGCGGTGGGGACAGAGAGTACTACACCTTC.

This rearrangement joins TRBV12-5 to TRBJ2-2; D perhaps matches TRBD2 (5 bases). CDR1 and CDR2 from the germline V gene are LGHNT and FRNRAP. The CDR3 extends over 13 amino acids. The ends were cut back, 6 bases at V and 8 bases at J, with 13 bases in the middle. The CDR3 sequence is CASGAQGGGELFF. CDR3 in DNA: TGTGCTAGTGGGGCCCAAGGAGGTGGGGAGCTGTTTTTT.

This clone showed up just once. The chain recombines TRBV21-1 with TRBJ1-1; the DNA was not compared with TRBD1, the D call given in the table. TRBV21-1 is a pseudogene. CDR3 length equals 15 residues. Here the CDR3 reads CASSTGARGIWEAFF. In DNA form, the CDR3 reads TGTGCCAGCAGCACTGGCGCCAGGGGAATTTGGGAAGCTTTCTTT.